Each of the 4 T cell receptor beta chains below was sequenced from the same sample in a study of shared clonotypes between healthy human individuals. Libraries were prepared by immunoSEQ multiplex PCR; TCRdb keeps only in-frame clonotypes and omits some of them. The sample lists 780,000 or so clones, about two thirds seen once, with around 1.7% in the top ten. Sequenced material: memory CD4+ T cells sorted from blood. Specified subset: CD45RA-negative fraction. All receptors come from a woman aged 25 to 39 in good health.

The rearrangement links TRBV4-1 to TRBJ2-6; 7 nucleotides agree with TRBD1. The V segment lost 4 bases and the J segment 3 bases; nucleotides outside the gene matches: 3. The germline gives CDR1 MGHRA, CDR2 YSYEKL. This CDR3 is built from 15 residues. CDR3 residues: CASSRQGYGANVLTF. Here the CDR3 DNA reads TGCGCCAGCAGCCGACAGGGTTATGGGGCCAACGTCCTGACTTTC.

The chain is built from TRBV2 and TRBJ1-5; D is possibly TRBD1 (5 bases). Germline V gene lookup returns CDR1 SNHLY and CDR2 FYNNEI. The CDR3 has 13 residues. V lost 8 bases and J 5 bases, leaving 13 bases between the germline ends. CDR3 nucleotide sequence: TGTGCCAGCCGTGTGGGGCCACATCAGCCCCAGCATTTT. Translating gives CASRVGPHQPQHF. Full variable domain (outside the CDR3, taken from reference TRBV2 and TRBJ1-5): EPEVTQTPSHQVTQMGQEVILRCVPISNHLYFYWYRQILGQKVEFLVSFYNNEISEKSEIFDDQFSVERPDGSNFTLKIRSTKLEDSAMYFCASRVGPHQPQHFGDGTRLSIL.

This clone was counted a few times. This chain uses TRBV2 with TRBJ2-1, with TRBD1 as a possible D gene (6 bases). V was clipped by 5 bases and J by 5 bases, with 13 bases between them. The CDR3 extends over 14 amino acids. The germline CDR1 and CDR2 sequences are SNHLY and FYNNEI. CDR3 residues: CASSTPSGDNEQFF. CDR3 DNA: TGTGCCAGCAGTACCCCATCAGGGGACAATGAGCAGTTCTTC.

This clone was observed a single time. The J gene is TRBJ1-1, the V gene TRBV18, with unresolved D. CDR1 KGHSH and CDR2 LQKENI come from the germline V gene. The CDR3 has 12 residues. The V gene lost 3 bases and the J gene lost 8 bases, with 10 bases spanning the gap. Written as DNA, the CDR3 is TGTGCCAGCTCACCTGGCCAGGCCGAAGCTTTCTTT. Translation: CASSPGQAEAFF.